The next 28 T cell receptor beta chains were all read from a single sample in a study of response to subunit inactivated influenza vaccine (dated 2018 in TCRdb). The library was made by RT-PCR. Sequencer: Illumina HiSeq 2500. The raw public reads went through TCRdb reprocessing: fastp at Q25, MiXCR clone calling, in-frame beta chains kept. A single entry per CDR3 protein holds the most common genes and DNA from its merged rows. Counted in this sample were just under 550,000 distinct CDR3 sequences; 20% to 25% of them appeared once. The ten most abundant clones make up 2.5% to 3% of the sample. The same sample was also studied in work on T cells expressing NK-cell markers. The second study, in turn, reports: TCR beta cDNA libraries were prepared using 5'RACE template switching, which introduced a universal primer site and unique molecular identifiers.

Sequences were derived from CD4+ T cells sorted from PBMCs, sampled approximately 13 days after vaccination. All receptors derive from a man aged 45-65 years who received an inactivated influenza vaccine. Donor details come from another sample of the same person, matched by shared clones.

This clonotype has only a few counts. The rearrangement uses TRBV7-2 and TRBJ2-3; weak D call: TRBD2 (5 bases). The germline V gene has CDR1 SGHTA and CDR2 FQGNSA. Between the trimmed V and J ends, which lost 7 bases and 0 bases, there was a span of 17 bases. CDR3 length: 16 residues. CDR3 in DNA: TGTGCCAGCACTCACCGAGCGGATTCTAGCACAGATACGCAGTATTTT. Its translation: CASTHRADSSTDTQYF. The whole variable domain, filled in from reference TRBV7-2 and TRBJ2-3, reads GAGVSQSPSNKVTEKGKDVELRCDPISGHTALYWYRQSLGQGLEFLIYFQGNSAPDKSGLPSDRFSAERTGGSVSTLTIQRTQQEDSAVYLCASTHRADSSTDTQYFGPGTRLTVL.

The chain has TRBV11-1 and TRBJ2-7; 8 bases are shared with TRBD1. The V gene end was trimmed by 3 bases and the J gene end by 5 bases; junction bases not matched to a gene: 9. CDR1 is SGHAT and CDR2 is FQDESV in the germline V gene (reference sequence). This CDR3 is 15 amino acids long. The CDR3, as DNA: TGTGCCAGCAGCTTCGAGGGACAGGCATTCAACGAGCAGTACTTC. Amino acids: CASSFEGQAFNEQYF.

CDR3 sequence reads: CATSRDPSPIYGYTF. CDR3 DNA sequence: TGTGCCACCAGCAGAGATCCGTCACCGATCTATGGCTACACCTTC. The rearrangement links TRBV15 to TRBJ1-2, with D unclear. V was clipped by 0 bases and J by 4 bases, with 12 bases between them. CDR3 length equals 15 residues. The germline V gene encodes CDR1 LNHNV and CDR2 YYDKDF (reference sequence).

There are many counts of this clonotype. The chain has TRBV5-5 and TRBJ2-1, with 11 bases lining up with TRBD2. V gave up 4 bases and J gave up 5 bases; unmatched junction bases: 8. Germline assignment: CDR1 SGHKS and CDR2 YYEKEE (reference sequence). The CDR3 is 16 amino acids. The CDR3 reads CASSRYTSGGNNEQFF. DNA of the CDR3: TGTGCCAGCAGCCGGTATACTAGCGGGGGTAACAATGAGCAGTTCTTC.

This clonotype was seen only a few times. V and J are TRBV7-9 and TRBJ1-3; D unresolved. Germline-derived CDR1 and CDR2 are SEHNR and FQNEAQ (reference sequence). V lost 5 bases and J 5 bases, leaving 19 bases between the germline ends. The CDR3 runs to 16 residues. CDR3 loop: CASSPKQRLARNTIYF. The DNA of the CDR3 is TGTGCCAGCAGCCCGAAACAGAGGCTGGCCCGAAACACCATATATTTT. The full variable domain, with the rest looked up from reference TRBV7-9 and TRBJ1-3, is DTGVSQNPRHKITKRGQNVTFRCDPISEHNRLYWYRQTLGQGPEFLTYFQNEAQLEKSRLLSDRFSAERPKGSFSTLEIQRTEQGDSAMYLCASSPKQRLARNTIYFGEGSWLTVV.

The chain has TRBV11-2 and TRBJ2-3, with 9 bases aligning to TRBD2. Germline assignment: CDR1 SGHAT and CDR2 FQNNGV. CDR3 size: 15 residues. Germline trimming cut 8 bases from V and 0 bases from J; bases unmatched to any gene: 6. CDR3 loop: CASQTSGVSTDTQYF. CDR3 bases: TGTGCCAGCCAGACTAGCGGAGTCAGCACAGATACGCAGTATTTT.

Ten or more counts support this clonotype. J is TRBJ2-7 and V is TRBV7-2; the match to TRBD2 covers 10 bases. J lost 1 base, V lost 1 base, and 1 base had no gene match. This CDR3 comprises 15 residues. Germline V lookup: CDR1 SGHTA, CDR2 FQGNSA. Here the CDR3 reads CASSLGTSGSYEQYF. The CDR3 DNA follows: TGTGCCAGCAGCTTAGGGACTAGCGGATCCTACGAGCAGTACTTC.

The chain employs TRBV3-1 and TRBJ2-3; 15 nucleotides agree with TRBD2. Germline CDR1 and CDR2: LGHDT and YNNKEL (reference sequence). CDR3 length: 16 residues. V shed 1 base and J 8 bases; nucleotides not matched to a gene: 4. The CDR3 nucleotides are TGTGCCAGCAGCCAAGGGACTAGCGGGAGGGTTGGTACGCAGTATTTT. Protein: CASSQGTSGRVGTQYF.

This clonotype was counted only a few times. The J gene is TRBJ2-3, the V gene TRBV5-5; D is unclear. The CDR3 has 13 residues. The ends were cut back, 4 bases at V and 7 bases at J, with 13 bases in the middle. Germline V gene lookup returns CDR1 SGHKS and CDR2 YYEKEE (reference sequence). The CDR3 coding sequence is TGTGCCAGCAGCATTACCGCCGAATATACGCAGTATTTT. Amino acid sequence: CASSITAEYTQYF.

This clonotype was counted between two and nine times. The chain carries TRBV4-1 and TRBJ1-5; D gene ambiguous. In germline, CDR1 is MGHRA, CDR2 YSYEKL. The CDR3 runs to 14 residues. Trimming removed 3 bases at V and 3 bases at J, with 9 bases between. DNA for the CDR3: TGCGCCAGCAGCCAGATGGACCTCAATCAGCCCCAGCATTTT. It translates to CASSQMDLNQPQHF.

V gene TRBV27 combines with J gene TRBJ2-7; D might be TRBD2 (5 bases). Deletions cut 4 bases from V and 10 bases from J, with 17 bases between. Germline CDR1 reads MNHEY; CDR2 reads SMNVEV (reference sequence). CDR3 length: 13 amino acids. Here the CDR3 reads CASSSPIGDRQYF. CDR3 in DNA: TGTGCCAGCAGTTCACCCATCGGGGATAGACAGTACTTC.

This clonotype showed up many times. The chain links TRBV12-3 or TRBV12-4 to TRBJ2-3, with D possibly being TRBD1 (6 bases). V gave up 2 bases and J gave up 6 bases, with 15 bases separating them. This CDR3 has 15 amino acids. Here the CDR3 DNA reads TGTGCCAGCAGTTTAAGGGTGACAGGCCAGGATACGCAGTATTTT. Translating it yields CASSLRVTGQDTQYF.

The chain joins TRBV6-1 to TRBJ1-4; D is unresolved. The germline gives CDR1 MNHNS, CDR2 SASEGT. The CDR3 loop spans 14 amino acids. Trimming removed 2 bases from V and 8 bases from J, with 12 bases in between. The DNA of the CDR3 is TGTGCCAGCAGTGAAACTGGGATAGGGGAAAAACTGTTTTTT. Protein product: CASSETGIGEKLFF.

This chain uses TRBV20-1 with TRBJ2-7, with D possibly called TRBD1 or TRBD2 (6 bases each). There are 15 residues in the CDR3. V was cut by 2 bases and J by 2 bases, with 16 bases left in between. In germline, CDR1 is DFQATT, CDR2 SNEGSKA (reference sequence). The CDR3 coding sequence is TGCAGTGCTAGAAAGGGGGGAGGAGGCCCCTACGAGCAGTACTTC. Its protein product is CSARKGGGGPYEQYF.

In its sample, this clonotype was seen a few times. This chain joins TRBV4-3 and TRBJ2-5; either TRBD1 or TRBD2 may fit D (5 bases each). The CDR3 totals 16 residues. V was clipped by 0 bases and J by 5 bases, with 16 bases between them. Germline CDR1 LGHNA, CDR2 YSLEER. Written as DNA, the CDR3 is TGCGCCAGCAGCCAAGATGCGCCGGGGCGTTTGGAGACCCAGTACTTC. Translated, it gives CASSQDAPGRLETQYF.

This chain connects TRBV20-1 to TRBJ2-5, with TRBD1 identical over 10 bases. Germline CDR1 DFQATT, CDR2 SNEGSKA (reference sequence). Germline trimming cut 0 bases from V and 5 bases from J; bases unmatched to any gene: 9. CDR3 length equals 16 residues. CDR3 in amino acids: CSAREYRTGGFETQYF. The CDR3 DNA follows: TGCAGTGCTAGAGAATACCGGACAGGGGGGTTCGAGACCCAGTACTTC.

This clonotype showed up just a few times. The J gene is TRBJ2-5, the V gene TRBV5-1; 9 nucleotides agree with TRBD1. Per the germline V gene, CDR1 is SGHRS and CDR2 is YFSETQ. The ends lost 4 bases at V and 5 bases at J; junction bases unmatched: 9. The CDR3 runs to 15 residues. DNA of the CDR3: TGCGCCAGCAGCAAGTGGACAGGGGAGGACGAGACCCAGTACTTC. Amino acid sequence: CASSKWTGEDETQYF.

The genes are TRBV20-1 and TRBJ2-1; weak D call: TRBD1 (6 bases). V shed 3 bases and J shed 10 bases, with 19 bases lying between them. Germline-derived CDR1 and CDR2 are DFQATT and SNEGSKA (reference sequence). The CDR3 covers 14 residues. The CDR3 is CSARDRGRRREQFF. CDR3 DNA: TGCAGTGCTAGGGACAGAGGGCGCAGGCGGGAGCAGTTCTTC.

This clonotype showed up many times. The V gene is TRBV5-1, the J gene TRBJ2-7, with TRBD2 matching 7 bases. The CDR3 contains 14 residues. Germline V lookup: CDR1 SGHRS, CDR2 YFSETQ. V was clipped by 5 bases and J by 4 bases; unmatched bases: 9. DNA for the CDR3: TGCGCCAGCAGAACGCTCGCGGGAGCTTACGAGCAGTACTTC. Its protein product is CASRTLAGAYEQYF.

This clonotype was counted a few times. This sequence joins TRBV6-2 or TRBV6-3 and TRBJ2-7; D is unresolved. The CDR3 sequence is 13 residues long. V lost 8 bases, J lost 2 bases, and 13 bases lay in between. Germline-derived CDR1 and CDR2 are MNHEY and SVGEGT. CDR3 bases: TGTGCCAGCGGCGATTTGGCACCCTACGAGCAGTACTTC. The encoded protein is CASGDLAPYEQYF.

In its sample, this clonotype was seen a few times. The chain links TRBV9 to TRBJ2-3, with 10 bases identical to TRBD2. The germline CDR1 and CDR2 sequences are SGDLS and YYNGEE. After removal of 4 bases from V and 4 bases from J, the junction contained 6 bases not matched to a gene. CDR3 length equals 15 residues. CDR3: CASSHTSGAADTQYF. The CDR3 bases are TGTGCCAGCAGCCATACTAGCGGGGCCGCAGATACGCAGTATTTT.

The chain couples TRBV4-3 to TRBJ2-1; 7 bases map to TRBD2. The V and J ends lost 5 bases and 5 bases, in that order; junction bases with no gene match: 9. CDR3 length equals 15 residues. Germline V gene lookup returns CDR1 LGHNA and CDR2 YSLEER. CDR3 coding DNA: TGCGCCAGCAGCTTTGAGCGGGACTCTCACAATGAGCAGTTCTTC. Translating it yields CASSFERDSHNEQFF.

This clonotype appeared a few times. The V and J genes are TRBV10-3 and TRBJ1-3; D might be TRBD1 (5 bases). CDR1 and CDR2 from the germline V gene are ENHRY and SYGVKD. This CDR3 has 14 amino acids. Trimming left V 6 bases short and J 0 bases short, with 9 bases between. The CDR3, as DNA: TGTGCCATCAGACAGGATACCTCTGGAAACACCATATATTTT. Protein product: CAIRQDTSGNTIYF.

This clonotype was detected many times. In nucleotides, the CDR3 is TGCAGCGTGCAACGAATTTACTCGGGACAGGGGGGCAATGAGCAGTTCTTC. Protein sequence: CSVQRIYSGQGGNEQFF. The gene calls are TRBV29-1 and TRBJ2-1; 11 positions agree with TRBD1. This CDR3 is 17 amino acids long. CDR1 and CDR2 (germline): SQVTM, ANQGSEA. The ends lost 6 bases at V and 6 bases at J; junction bases unmatched: 16.

The rearrangement links TRBV29-1 to TRBJ2-7; perhaps TRBD2 as D (5 bases). Germline CDR1 is SQVTM and CDR2 is ANQGSEA. Trimming shortened V by 4 bases and J by 8 bases, and 21 bases separated the two germline ends. The CDR3 is made up of 14 amino acids. CDR3 in DNA: TGCAGCGTTGTAGGCCCCAGCGGCCCTACGCAGCAGTACTTC. Its protein product is CSVVGPSGPTQQYF.

The rearrangement links TRBV20-1 to TRBJ1-5; D call uncertain. Germline V CDR1 and CDR2: DFQATT, SNEGSKA (reference sequence). The CDR3 is 13 residues long. V lost 3 bases and J lost 4, with 10 bases in between. CDR3 bases: TGCAGTGCTAGTGGGGATGGGAATCAGCCCCAGCATTTT. It translates to CSASGDGNQPQHF.

The rearrangement links TRBV7-8 to TRBJ2-7, with D tentatively TRBD1 or TRBD2 (5 bases each). This CDR3 region has 12 residues. The germline CDR1 and CDR2 sequences are SGHVS and FQNEAQ. V was cut by 11 bases and J by 3 bases, with 14 bases left in between. CDR3 DNA: TGTGCCTCGACCGGGACGGTCTACGAGCAGTACTTC. Its translation: CASTGTVYEQYF. Complete variable domain (other parts from reference TRBV7-8 and TRBJ2-7): GAGVSQSPRYKVAKRGQDVALRCDPISGHVSLFWYQQALGQGPEFLTYFQNEAQLDKSGLPSDRFFAERPEGSVSTLKIQRTQQEDSAVYLCASTGTVYEQYFGPGTRLTVT.

CDR3 in DNA: TGTGCCAGCAGCATTCTAAGGGAGAACACTGAAGCTTTCTTT. Translating gives CASSILRENTEAFF. The chain combines TRBV13 with TRBJ1-1; D not resolved. Germline V CDR1 and CDR2: PRHDT, FYEKMQ (reference sequence). The CDR3 sequence is 14 residues long. Trimming cost V 5 bases and J 1 base, with 11 bases left between them.